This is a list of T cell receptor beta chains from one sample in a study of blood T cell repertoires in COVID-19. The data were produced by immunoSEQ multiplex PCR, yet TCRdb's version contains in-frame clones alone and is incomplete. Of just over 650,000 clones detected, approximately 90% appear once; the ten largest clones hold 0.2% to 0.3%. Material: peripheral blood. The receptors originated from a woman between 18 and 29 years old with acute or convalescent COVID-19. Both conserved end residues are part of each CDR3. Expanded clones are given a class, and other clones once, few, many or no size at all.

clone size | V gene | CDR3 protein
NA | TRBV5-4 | CASSTVSGTDYNEQFF
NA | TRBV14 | CASSRGPGGEQYF
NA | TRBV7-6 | CASSPLLGPTYNEQFF
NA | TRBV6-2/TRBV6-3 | CASSYPGGGNYGYTF
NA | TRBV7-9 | CASSLREVGYTF
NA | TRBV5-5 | CASSLRTATYEQYF
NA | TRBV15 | CATSSQFPGQGTTTRYF
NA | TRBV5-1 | CASSLEGAGELFF
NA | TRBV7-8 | CASSRGQGPGLGNTIYF
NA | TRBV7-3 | CASSSDRPSGANVLTF
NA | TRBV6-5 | CASSYSPGRDTQYF
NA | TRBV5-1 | CASSLGTSGRQETQYF
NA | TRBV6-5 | CASSFGGRGQPQHF
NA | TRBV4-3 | CASSHGTGEVGGYTF
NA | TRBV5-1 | CASSLSGTGYNEQFF
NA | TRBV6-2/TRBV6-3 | CASSYPRTGGWWAEAFF
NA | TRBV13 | CASSLGQGISPLHF
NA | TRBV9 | CASSVDGGAGNTIYF
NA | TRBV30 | CAWSVWDRDDRYEQYF
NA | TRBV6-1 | CASSQGPPGQFYEQYF
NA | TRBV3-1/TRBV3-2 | CASSRDRGGVATQYF
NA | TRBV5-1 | CASSLGGLMNTGELFF
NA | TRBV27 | CASSGTTGLYGYTF
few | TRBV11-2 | CASCAWRRNEQFF
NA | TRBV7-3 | CASSLIGGTGIGEQFF
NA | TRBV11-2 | CASSLGRGASYNEQFF
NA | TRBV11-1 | CASRARDRAYEQYF
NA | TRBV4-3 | CASSNPPSEKLFF
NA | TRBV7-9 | CASTPGGGANTGELFF
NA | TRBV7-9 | CASSLLVGRERITEAFF
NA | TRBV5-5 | CASSSQGYGYTF